These 28 T cell receptor beta chains originate from one sample sequenced in a study of T cell responses to AZD1222 COVID-19 vaccine (dated by TCRdb to about 2021). According to the study, the label for this sample's time point signals: baseline before first vaccination. Library preparation was by the immunoSEQ multiplex PCR assay. TCRdb mirrors the immuneACCESS table, restricted to in-frame sequences. Some clones are absent from its copies; in checked studies, under half trace to an unresolved V gene, and the reason for the others is unknown. Counted in this sample were 100,000 to 150,000 clones; roughly 88% of them appeared once. The leading ten clones occupy 7.6% of the sample. Sequencing used peripheral blood, obtained on day 0 of AZD1222 vaccination. The receptors originated from an adult in good health.

J is TRBJ2-1 and V is TRBV29-1; D is unclear. Trimming took 7 bases from V and 3 from J, leaving 4 bases between them. The CDR3 extends over 10 amino acids. Germline V lookup: CDR1 SQVTM, CDR2 ANQGSEA. In nucleotides, the CDR3 is TGCAGCGCGGACTACAATGAGCAGTTCTTC. This codes for CSADYNEQFF.

The rearrangement uses TRBV7-9 and TRBJ1-4, with 12 bases aligning to TRBD1. This CDR3 has 16 amino acids. Germline CDR1 and CDR2: SEHNR and FQNEAQ (reference sequence). Losses at the gene ends were 6 bases for V and 8 bases for J; bases not matched to a gene: 10. The CDR3 spells CASRTGTGGEREKLFF. The CDR3 DNA reads TGTGCCAGCAGAACCGGGACAGGGGGCGAACGGGAAAAACTGTTTTTT.

The chain carries TRBV3-1 (or the pseudogene TRBV3-2) and TRBJ2-3; D gene uncertain. V lost 3 bases and J 6 bases, leaving 7 bases between the germline ends. Germline lookup yields CDR1 LGHDT and CDR2 YNNKEL (reference sequence). The CDR3 contains 12 residues. In nucleotides, the CDR3 is TGTGCCAGCAGCCAGACCCGGGATACGCAGTATTTT. This codes for CASSQTRDTQYF.

J is TRBJ2-7 and V is TRBV28; unclear D gene. CDR1 MDHEN and CDR2 SYDVKM come from the germline V gene. Trimming left V 1 base short and J 3 bases short, with 4 bases between. CDR3 length: 12 amino acids. This CDR3 reads CASSLLRYEQYF. In DNA, the CDR3 is TGTGCCAGCAGTTTATTGCGCTACGAGCAGTACTTC. The full variable domain, with the rest looked up from reference TRBV28 and TRBJ2-7, is DVKVTQSSRYLVKRTGEKVFLECVQDMDHENMFWYRQDPGLGLRLIYFSYDVKMKEKGDIPEGYSVSREKKERFSLILESASTNQTSMYLCASSLLRYEQYFGPGTRLTVT.

V is TRBV5-4 and J is TRBJ2-7, with 8 bases fitting TRBD1. J lost 0 bases, V lost 4 bases, and 9 bases had no gene match. The CDR3 contains 16 residues. CDR1 SGHNT and CDR2 YYREEE come from the germline V gene (reference sequence). This chain's CDR3 is CASSPRQGFSSYEQYF. DNA of the CDR3: TGTGCCAGCAGCCCACGACAGGGGTTCAGCTCCTACGAGCAGTACTTC.

This clone was detected only once. The chain recombines TRBV30 with TRBJ2-3, with TRBD2 as a possible D gene (5 bases). Germline CDR1 and CDR2: GTSNPN and SVGIG (reference sequence). The CDR3 is made up of 14 amino acids. V was trimmed by 4 bases and J by 0 bases, leaving 11 bases between them. CDR3 nucleotides: TGTGCCTGGAACCCGGGGTTTAGCACAGATACGCAGTATTTT. This sequence encodes CAWNPGFSTDTQYF.

The rearrangement uses TRBV30 and TRBJ1-4; D unclear. The CDR3 loop spans 15 amino acids. Germline V CDR1 and CDR2: GTSNPN, SVGIG (reference sequence). The V end was cut by 3 bases, the J end by 0 bases, with 11 bases between. CDR3 in amino acids: CAWRAGIATNEKLFF. As DNA, the CDR3 is TGTGCCTGGAGAGCTGGCATAGCAACTAATGAAAAACTGTTTTTT.

The chain employs TRBV10-3 and TRBJ2-7, with 10 bases lining up with TRBD1. Looked up from germline, CDR1 is ENHRY and CDR2 is SYGVKD. With 4 bases clipped from V and 1 base from J, the junction kept 4 bases outside the gene matches. The length of the CDR3 is 15 residues. CDR3 in amino acids: CAISGGTGVSYEQYF. The CDR3 nucleotides read TGTGCCATCAGTGGGGGGACAGGGGTGTCCTACGAGCAGTACTTC.

This clone occurred once. The chain combines TRBV18 with TRBJ2-2; TRBD1 agrees at 7 bases. Germline CDR1 KGHSH, CDR2 LQKENI. This CDR3 has 13 amino acids. J gave up 4 bases and V 5 bases, and 1 base lay outside the gene matches. CDR3: CASSGTVTGELFF. CDR3 DNA: TGTGCCAGCTCAGGGACAGTCACCGGGGAGCTGTTTTTT.

The chain joins TRBV9 to TRBJ2-2, with TRBD1 as a possible D gene (6 bases). Germline V gene data show CDR1 as SGDLS and CDR2 as YYNGEE. The CDR3 has 15 amino acids. Deletions cut 3 bases from V and 1 base from J, with 10 bases between. Written as DNA, the CDR3 is TGTGCCAGCAGCGGGCCGACAGGGAACACCGGGGAGCTGTTTTTT. This codes for CASSGPTGNTGELFF. Together with reference TRBV9 and TRBJ2-2, the CDR3 gives the full variable domain: DSGVTQTPKHLITATGQRVTLRCSPRSGDLSVYWYQQSLDQGLQFLIQYYNGEERAKGNILERFSAQQFPDLHSELNLSSLELGDSALYFCASSGPTGNTGELFFGEGSRLTVL.

The chain carries TRBV6-5 and TRBJ1-2; 8 bases line up with TRBD1. V lost 5 bases, J lost 3 bases, and 8 bases stayed unmatched. The CDR3 runs to 15 residues. CDR1 is MNHEY, CDR2 SVGAGI, per germline. The CDR3 DNA reads as TGTGCCAGCAGTCCCGGACAGGGAGCGGACTATGGCTACACCTTC. As protein: CASSPGQGADYGYTF.

This chain connects TRBV6-5 to TRBJ2-7; D not certain. The germline V gene encodes CDR1 MNHEY and CDR2 SVGAGI. V was trimmed by 5 bases and J by 4 bases, leaving 6 bases between them. The CDR3 length is 11 residues. This CDR3 is CASSKKYEQYF. The DNA for the CDR3 is TGTGCCAGCAGTAAGAAGTACGAGCAGTACTTC.

The CDR3 DNA sequence: TGTGCCAGCAGCCAAGACGTGTTAAATGAAAAACTGTTTTTT. Its protein product is CASSQDVLNEKLFF. The chain has TRBV3-1 (or the pseudogene TRBV3-2) and TRBJ1-4; D uncertain. The ends were cut back, 0 bases at V and 5 bases at J, with 7 bases in the middle. Germline loops: CDR1 LGHDT, CDR2 YNNKEL (reference sequence). The CDR3 extends over 14 amino acids.

The chain recombines TRBV5-4 with TRBJ2-2, with D possibly matching TRBD1 (6 bases). The CDR3 extends over 13 amino acids. V lost 1 base and J 7 bases, leaving 8 bases between the germline ends. Germline lookup yields CDR1 SGHNT and CDR2 YYREEE (reference sequence). The chain's CDR3 is CASSLTGIGELFF. The CDR3 nucleotides are TGTGCCAGCAGCTTGACAGGGATCGGGGAGCTGTTTTTT.

This chain links TRBV5-1 with TRBJ2-4; 9 nucleotides agree with TRBD1. The CDR3 is 17 amino acids. Germline lookup yields CDR1 SGHRS and CDR2 YFSETQ. The J segment lost 0 bases and the V segment lost 0 bases, leaving 4 bases of the junction unmatched. CDR3 in DNA: TGCGCCAGCAGCTTGGGGGGACAGGGTTTAGCCAAAAACATTCAGTACTTC. Translated, it gives CASSLGGQGLAKNIQYF.

The chain links TRBV5-4 to TRBJ1-6; the D is unclear. Trimming removed 0 bases from V and 6 bases from J, with 7 bases in between. Germline lookup yields CDR1 SGHNT and CDR2 YYREEE (reference sequence). This CDR3 region has 14 residues. Here the CDR3 DNA reads TGTGCCAGCAGCTTGGACAGAATTAATTCACCCCTCCACTTT. As protein: CASSLDRINSPLHF.

J is TRBJ1-2 and V is TRBV13; D remains ambiguous. The germline V gene encodes CDR1 PRHDT and CDR2 FYEKMQ (reference sequence). V was shortened by 0 bases and J by 5 bases, with 16 bases between the two germline ends. The CDR3 is made up of 16 amino acids. The CDR3 region has the DNA TGTGCCAGCAGCTTAGGATCGCTAGGGCGGGGTTATGGCTACACCTTC. Its translation: CASSLGSLGRGYGYTF.

CDR3 bases: TGTGCCAGTAGTATAGATCAACAGGGGAAAAACGAGCAGTACTTC. This codes for CASSIDQQGKNEQYF. This chain connects TRBV19 to TRBJ2-7, with 7 bases that match TRBD1. Germline trimming cut 0 bases from V and 5 bases from J; bases unmatched to any gene: 7. The CDR3 length is 15 residues. The V gene's germline CDR1 is LNHDA and CDR2 SQIVND (reference sequence).

The J gene is TRBJ1-5, the V gene TRBV19; D not resolved. Trimming removed 0 bases at V and 4 bases at J, with 16 bases between. The CDR3 runs 17 residues. Looked up from germline, CDR1 is LNHDA and CDR2 is SQIVND (reference sequence). Here the CDR3 DNA reads TGTGCCAGTAGTATAGATCGAGGGTTAAACGGGAATCAGCCCCAGCATTTT. It encodes CASSIDRGLNGNQPQHF.

CDR3 sequence reads: CASSPGPQTGTSAYEQYF. The CDR3 DNA reads as TGTGCCAGCAGCCCGGGACCGCAAACCGGGACTAGCGCCTACGAGCAGTACTTC. The J gene is TRBJ2-7, the V gene TRBV6-4, with 10 bases that match TRBD2. Germline V gives CDR1 MRHNA, CDR2 SNTAGT. The CDR3 contains 18 residues. J was trimmed by 2 bases and V by 6 bases; bases with no gene match: 16.

In its sample, this clone was seen once. The chain is built from TRBV30 and TRBJ2-7; 7 bases are a match to TRBD2. Germline V gives CDR1 GTSNPN, CDR2 SVGIG (reference sequence). The V gene end was trimmed by 5 bases and the J gene end by 0 bases; junction bases not matched to a gene: 4. The CDR3 spans 13 residues. This chain's CDR3 is CAWFGGSSYEQYF. CDR3 in DNA: TGTGCCTGGTTCGGGGGGAGCTCCTACGAGCAGTACTTC.

This sequence joins TRBV28 and TRBJ1-2; TRBD1 matches 10 bases. The CDR3 spans 14 residues. Germline V CDR1 and CDR2: MDHEN, SYDVKM. Trimming took 4 bases from V and 8 from J; bases not matched to a gene: 7. This chain's CDR3 is CASSSDRGAGGYTF. The CDR3 DNA is TGTGCCAGCAGTTCGGACAGGGGGGCGGGCGGCTACACCTTC.

This sequence joins TRBV10-3 and TRBJ2-7; D possibly corresponds to TRBD1 (5 bases). V lost 0 bases and J 7 bases, leaving 13 bases between the germline ends. Germline assignment: CDR1 ENHRY and CDR2 SYGVKD. The CDR3 is 14 residues long. The CDR3 spells CAISESWKGWEQYF. In DNA, the CDR3 is TGTGCCATCAGTGAGTCCTGGAAGGGGTGGGAGCAGTACTTC.

This chain joins TRBV7-2 and TRBJ2-1, with 9 bases that match TRBD1. V shed 0 bases and J 3 bases; nucleotides not matched to a gene: 0. Per germline, CDR1 SGHTA and CDR2 FQGNSA. The CDR3 length is 15 residues. The DNA for the CDR3 is TGTGCCAGCAGCTTAGCGGGACAGGGCTACAATGAGCAGTTCTTC. It codes for CASSLAGQGYNEQFF. Using reference TRBV7-2 and TRBJ2-1 for the parts outside the CDR3, the full variable domain is GAGVSQSPSNKVTEKGKDVELRCDPISGHTALYWYRQSLGQGLEFLIYFQGNSAPDKSGLPSDRFSAERTGGSVSTLTIQRTQQEDSAVYLCASSLAGQGYNEQFFGPGTRLTVL.

J is TRBJ1-1 and V is TRBV5-1; D call uncertain. The ends were cut back, 2 bases at V and 6 bases at J, with 14 bases in the middle. The CDR3 has 14 residues. The V gene's germline CDR1 is SGHRS and CDR2 YFSETQ. The CDR3 region has the DNA TGCGCCAGCAGCTTAAGCCAGGAAATCCCTGAAGCTTTCTTT. Protein sequence: CASSLSQEIPEAFF.

The V call is TRBV5-6, the J call TRBJ2-2; D is perhaps TRBD1 or TRBD2 (5 bases each). Looked up from germline, CDR1 is SGHDT and CDR2 is YYEEEE. V gave up 2 bases and J gave up 3 bases, with 8 bases separating them. The CDR3 extends over 14 amino acids. For the CDR3, the DNA is TGTGCCAGCAGCTTTGGGGGTTACACCGGGGAGCTGTTTTTT. This gives the protein CASSFGGYTGELFF.

The CDR3 region is CASSTGTGVEKLFF. The CDR3 DNA sequence: TGTGCCAGCAGTACCGGGACAGGGGTTGAAAAACTGTTTTTT. This chain links TRBV2 with TRBJ1-4; 10 nucleotides agree with TRBD1. CDR3 length: 14 residues. The V gene end was trimmed by 5 bases and the J gene end by 7 bases; junction bases not matched to a gene: 4. The V gene's germline CDR1 is SNHLY and CDR2 FYNNEI. The variable domain in full, completed from reference TRBV2 and TRBJ1-4, reads EPEVTQTPSHQVTQMGQEVILRCVPISNHLYFYWYRQILGQKVEFLVSFYNNEISEKSEIFDDQFSVERPDGSNFTLKIRSTKLEDSAMYFCASSTGTGVEKLFFGSGTQLSVL.

This clone was counted once. The chain carries TRBV7-2 and TRBJ2-5, with 8 bases aligning to TRBD2. V was clipped by 0 bases and J by 1 base; unmatched bases: 4. The germline V gene has CDR1 SGHTA and CDR2 FQGNSA. CDR3 size: 16 residues. The CDR3 region has the DNA TGTGCCAGCAGCTTAGCCCCCGGGAGGGCCCAAGAGACCCAGTACTTC. It translates to CASSLAPGRAQETQYF.